The sample holds a few counts of the clone carrying this T cell receptor beta chain. The time point: persistent/refractory GD, antithyroid drugs over 5 years with positive TRAb. RNA isolated from PBMCs was used to make the TCR library. Trimming took off 4 bases at V and 3 bases at J, with 16 bases between the two ends. The CDR3 is 15 residues long. These data belong to a study of regulatory T cells in long-lasting Graves disease. CDR3 regions were amplified by Arm-PCR using iRepertoire HTBI primers to build TCR beta libraries. TCRdb re-called the multiplex PCR reads with MiXCR, one entry per CDR3 protein. The sample has over 650,000 distinct CDR3 sequences; 25% to 30% are singletons.

This chain joins TRBV12-3 or TRBV12-4 and TRBJ2-7; no reliable D call. Sequenced material: peripheral blood mononuclear cells (PBMCs), taken when the disease was refractory, from a patient treated with antithyroid drugs. The TCR originated in a female donor with Graves disease. The CDR3 DNA reads TGTGCCAGCAGTTACGACCCCGACCCGAACTACGAGCAGTACTTC. It encodes CASSYDPDPNYEQYF.